This paragraph covers one T cell receptor (beta chain) sequence. This specimen comes from a study of monozygotic twins with inflammatory bowel disease. TCRdb re-called the 5' RACE reads; one entry per CDR3 protein, DNA not given. Its table records about 140,000 distinct CDR3 sequences. This CDR3 has 11 amino acids. Germline V gives CDR1 DFQATT, CDR2 SNEGSKA (reference sequence). The source of this sequence is a human donor with ulcerative colitis or Crohn's disease, or a healthy co-twin of an affected twin (not recorded which). The chain uses TRBV20-1 and TRBJ1-1. The specimen sequenced was blood. The CDR3 loop is CSANGNTEALF.